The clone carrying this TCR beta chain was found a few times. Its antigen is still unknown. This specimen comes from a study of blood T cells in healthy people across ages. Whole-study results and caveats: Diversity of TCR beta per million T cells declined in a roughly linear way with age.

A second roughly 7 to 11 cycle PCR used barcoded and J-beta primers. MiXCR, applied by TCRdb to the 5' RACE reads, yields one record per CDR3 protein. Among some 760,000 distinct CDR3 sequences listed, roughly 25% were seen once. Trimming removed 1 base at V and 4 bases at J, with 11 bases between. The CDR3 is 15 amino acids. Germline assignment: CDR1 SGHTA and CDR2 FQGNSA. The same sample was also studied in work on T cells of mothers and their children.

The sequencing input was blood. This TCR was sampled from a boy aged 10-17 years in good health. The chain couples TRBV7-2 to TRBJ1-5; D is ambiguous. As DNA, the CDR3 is TGTGCCAGCAGCTTAGAATCCGGAGAAAATCAGCCCCAGCATTTT. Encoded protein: CASSLESGENQPQHF.